This T cell receptor beta chain came from a study of vaccination and CD4 T cells after COVID-19. Study details: Convalescent cases consisted of six males and four females, of whom two were Hispanic. The authors used overlapping spike peptides from SARS-CoV-2, HCoV-NL63, HCoV-OC43 and HCoV-229E to stimulate cells. Post-vaccine sample collection happened at a median of about ten weeks after dose two, ranging 14 to 241. Post-diagnosis, post-COVID samples were collected after a median roughly 100 days, ranging 35 to 161.

Treatment specified: roughly 11-day PBMC culture with coronavirus spike peptide pools or control peptides (ViraFEST assay). Sequencing of DNA taken from cultured CD4+ T cells relied on the Oncomine TCR Beta short-read assay. TCRdb called the PCR reads again in MiXCR, with one record for every CDR3 protein. The repertoire holds 25,000 or so distinct CDR3 sequences, around 64% seen once, with roughly 20% in the top ten. Comment on this clonotype: The antigen remains undetermined.

CDR3 length: 16 residues. Germline lookup yields CDR1 SGHRS and CDR2 YFSETQ. V was pared by 4 bases and J by 2 bases, with 10 bases of the junction left unmatched. Material: CD4+ T cells from blood, cultured in vitro, obtained after SARS-CoV-2 vaccination. J is TRBJ1-2 and V is TRBV5-1; 8 nucleotides align to TRBD1. The source is a human donor who received a COVID-19 vaccine. The CDR3 bases are TGCGCCAGCAGCGCGGGGATTGACAGGGGAAACTATGGCTACACCTTC. Translation: CASSAGIDRGNYGYTF.